Shown below are 22 T cell receptor beta chains from a single sample sequenced in a study of cytomegalovirus exposure and HLA in healthy donors. Primers: 60 Vbeta forward and 13 Jbeta reverse. The method was immunoSEQ multiplex PCR; TCRdb's version includes in-frame clones alone and lacks a portion of them. Seen here are around 150,000 clones, roughly 78% observed once, and the top ten hold approximately 4.3%. The material sequenced was PBMCs. The source of these receptors is a man aged 25 to 40 in good health.

The chain is built from TRBV7-2 and TRBJ2-7; possible D gene TRBD1, 5 bases. Trimming left V 5 bases short and J 7 bases short, with 18 bases between. Germline lookup yields CDR1 SGHTA and CDR2 FQGNSA. The length of the CDR3 is 14 residues. For the CDR3, the DNA is TGTGCCAGCAGCCGCGACAGCTATCCCCGGGAGCAGTACTTC. As protein: CASSRDSYPREQYF. The variable domain in full, completed from reference TRBV7-2 and TRBJ2-7, reads GAGVSQSPSNKVTEKGKDVELRCDPISGHTALYWYRQSLGQGLEFLIYFQGNSAPDKSGLPSDRFSAERTGGSVSTLTIQRTQQEDSAVYLCASSRDSYPREQYFGPGTRLTVT.

This clone was seen more than once but under ten times. This rearrangement joins TRBV9 to TRBJ2-1, with D possibly TRBD2 on 7 matching bases. Germline V CDR1 and CDR2: SGDLS, YYNGEE. Trimming removed 0 bases at V and 6 bases at J, with 13 bases between. The CDR3 totals 15 residues. The CDR3 sequence: CASSVGGGAANEQFF. The CDR3 DNA sequence: TGTGCCAGCAGCGTAGGGGGGGGCGCCGCCAATGAGCAGTTCTTC.

This chain uses TRBV19 with TRBJ2-1; TRBD2 aligns across 8 bases. The germline gives CDR1 LNHDA, CDR2 SQIVND (reference sequence). There are 17 residues in the CDR3. Germline trimming cut 1 base from V and 4 bases from J; bases unmatched to any gene: 9. The CDR3 DNA sequence: TGTGCCAGTAGTATAGTTTCGGGACTAGGTACGTACAATGAGCAGTTCTTC. Translated, it gives CASSIVSGLGTYNEQFF.

J is TRBJ2-7 and V is TRBV6-5; D is possibly TRBD2 (5 bases). The V end lost 8 bases, the J end lost 2 bases, and 16 bases lay between the germline ends. The length of the CDR3 is 14 residues. CDR1 MNHEY and CDR2 SVGAGI come from the germline V gene. CDR3 in DNA: TGTGCCAGCGCGCGGCAGAGCGGCCCCTACGAGCAGTACTTC. Residues: CASARQSGPYEQYF.

The gene calls are TRBV7-2 and TRBJ2-7, with a weak D call TRBD2 (5 bases). Trimming stripped 5 bases from V and 6 bases from J, with 23 bases between. Germline CDR1 SGHTA, CDR2 FQGNSA. The CDR3 runs to 16 residues. CDR3 amino acids: CASSKALPTVRGEQYF. For the CDR3, the DNA is TGTGCCAGCAGCAAGGCCTTACCTACTGTACGGGGCGAGCAGTACTTC.

This chain links TRBV27 with TRBJ2-2; 7 bases align to TRBD1. J was trimmed by 4 bases and V by 6 bases; bases with no gene match: 8. CDR1 and CDR2 (germline): MNHEY, SMNVEV (reference sequence). The CDR3 is 15 amino acids. CDR3 sequence: CASRREGQLTGELFF. The CDR3 DNA reads TGTGCCAGCAGGCGCGAGGGACAGCTCACCGGGGAGCTGTTTTTT.

The J gene is TRBJ2-7, the V gene TRBV5-1; the match to TRBD2 covers 8 bases. This CDR3 has 14 residues. V dropped 5 bases and J dropped 6; count of bases not matched to a gene: 10. Looked up from germline, CDR1 is SGHRS and CDR2 is YFSETQ. The CDR3 region is CASRGSTGGGEQYF. The DNA of the CDR3 is TGCGCCAGCAGGGGATCAACGGGGGGGGGCGAGCAGTACTTC.

The chain uses TRBV5-1 and TRBJ1-5; D perhaps matches TRBD1 (5 bases). This CDR3 comprises 15 residues. V lost 0 bases and J 0 bases, leaving 7 bases between the germline ends. Germline CDR1 reads SGHRS; CDR2 reads YFSETQ. The CDR3 region is CASSLVGGSNQPQHF. CDR3 DNA sequence: TGCGCCAGCAGCTTGGTGGGGGGTAGCAATCAGCCCCAGCATTTT.

The V and J genes are TRBV5-8 and TRBJ1-2; D unresolved. V dropped 4 bases and J dropped 4 bases, with 14 bases sitting between them. Per germline, CDR1 SGHTS and CDR2 YDEGEE. The CDR3 covers 14 residues. CDR3 loop: CASSPYPSGYGYTF. The DNA of the CDR3 is TGTGCCAGCAGCCCCTACCCCTCGGGCTATGGCTACACCTTC. The full variable domain, in which reference TRBV5-8 and TRBJ1-2 provide the parts outside the CDR3, is EAGVTQSPTHLIKTRGQQATLRCSPISGHTSVYWYQQALGLGLQFLLWYDEGEERNRGNFPPRFSGRQFPNYSSELNVNALELEDSALYLCASSPYPSGYGYTFGSGTRLTVV.

This sequence joins TRBV29-1 and TRBJ1-1; no definite D call. The CDR3 sequence is 13 residues long. The V gene lost 6 bases and the J gene lost 3 bases, with 14 bases spanning the gap. In germline, CDR1 is SQVTM, CDR2 ANQGSEA. The CDR3 loop reads CSVPSPGYTEAFF. The CDR3 DNA is TGCAGCGTGCCCTCCCCGGGGTACACTGAAGCTTTCTTT.

V is TRBV11-2 and J is TRBJ2-3, with TRBD2 identical over 12 bases. The junction had 11 bases not matched to a gene; V was cut back by 4 bases and J by 0 bases. Germline V gene lookup returns CDR1 SGHAT and CDR2 FQNNGV. The CDR3 length is 19 residues. This CDR3 reads CASSSPTSGRAFSTDTQYF. The CDR3 coding sequence is TGTGCCAGCAGCTCTCCGACTAGCGGGAGAGCATTTAGCACAGATACGCAGTATTTT.

This rearrangement joins TRBV6-4 to TRBJ2-5, with 9 nucleotides matching TRBD2. Germline V lookup: CDR1 MRHNA, CDR2 SNTAGT. V shed 5 bases and J 5 bases; nucleotides not matched to a gene: 12. The CDR3 covers 16 residues. The CDR3 is CASSFRVAGVGETQYF. DNA for the CDR3: TGTGCCAGCAGTTTCCGTGTAGCGGGAGTTGGGGAGACCCAGTACTTC.

This clone has a single count. The chain couples TRBV4-3 to TRBJ1-2; D unclear. V shed 1 base and J shed 8 bases, with 14 bases lying between them. Germline V gene lookup returns CDR1 LGHNA and CDR2 YSLEER. The CDR3 consists of 14 residues. The CDR3 DNA reads as TGCGCCAGCAGCCAAGGGTTGGCTGAGCGAGGCTACACCTTC. Translation gives CASSQGLAERGYTF.

This sequence joins TRBV7-3 and TRBJ2-1; TRBD2 agrees at 12 bases. Trimming at V came to 1 base and at J to 10 bases, leaving 5 bases not matched to a gene. CDR1 SGHTA and CDR2 FQGTGA come from the germline V gene. This CDR3 comprises 15 residues. CDR3 sequence reads: CASSLKTSGSREQFF. The CDR3 DNA is TGTGCCAGCAGCTTAAAGACTAGCGGGAGTCGGGAGCAGTTCTTC.

By share, this clone counts as medium-sized. Other nucleotide sequences in the sample specify the same CDR3. This chain's CDR3 is CASSDGDRGEQYF. The CDR3 DNA follows: TGTGCCAGCAGTGACGGGGACAGGGGCGAGCAGTACTTC. The chain is built from TRBV6-4 and TRBJ2-7; 10 bases are shared with TRBD1. V lost 2 bases and J lost 6; bases outside the gene matches: 1. The CDR3 extends over 13 amino acids. Germline V CDR1 and CDR2: MRHNA, SNTAGT.

The rearrangement uses TRBV28 and TRBJ1-5, with D maybe TRBD1 (5 bases). Between the trimmed V and J ends, which lost 5 bases and 0 bases, there was a span of 11 bases. Germline assignment: CDR1 MDHEN and CDR2 SYDVKM. This CDR3 spans 15 amino acids. The CDR3 is CASSGAELSNQPQHF. The CDR3 DNA follows: TGTGCCAGCAGTGGGGCAGAACTTAGCAATCAGCCCCAGCATTTT.

The V and J genes are TRBV6-5 and TRBJ2-2; D call uncertain. CDR3 size: 14 residues. Trimming left V 7 bases short and J 2 bases short, with 11 bases between. Germline-derived CDR1 and CDR2 are MNHEY and SVGAGI. The CDR3 DNA reads TGTGCCAGCAAGCCGAGGAGAAACACCGGGGAGCTGTTTTTT. This sequence encodes CASKPRRNTGELFF.

The J gene is TRBJ1-2, the V gene TRBV6-5; TRBD1 agrees at 7 bases. V lost 4 bases, J lost 4 bases, and 9 bases stayed unmatched. This CDR3 is 15 amino acids long. CDR1 MNHEY and CDR2 SVGAGI come from the germline V gene. Here the CDR3 reads CASSSGPGGSYGYTF. CDR3 sequence (DNA): TGTGCCAGCAGTTCCGGGCCAGGGGGATCCTATGGCTACACCTTC.

CDR3 residues: CATHDPTPPLNPGNYGYTF. The CDR3 DNA reads as TGTGCCACCCATGATCCGACACCGCCTCTAAACCCGGGGAACTATGGCTACACCTTC. The V gene is TRBV10-3, the J gene TRBJ1-2; the D is unclear. The germline V gene encodes CDR1 ENHRY and CDR2 SYGVKD. This CDR3 is 19 amino acids long. The V and J ends lost 10 bases and 2 bases respectively, with 32 bases between them.

J is TRBJ1-1 and V is TRBV11-1; 9 bases match TRBD1. Trimming at V came to 5 bases and at J to 8 bases, leaving 9 bases not matched to a gene. The CDR3 runs 14 residues. The germline V gene encodes CDR1 SGHAT and CDR2 FQDESV (reference sequence). For the CDR3, the DNA is TGTGCCAGCAGCGCTTGGAGGACAGGGGAAGAAGCTTTCTTT. Residues: CASSAWRTGEEAFF.

This chain links TRBV29-1 with TRBJ2-5, with TRBD1 matching 7 bases. CDR1 and CDR2 from the germline V gene are SQVTM and ANQGSEA. This CDR3 is 12 amino acids long. V shed 5 bases, J shed 4 bases, and the junction held 4 bases outside the gene matches. The CDR3 DNA is TGCAGCGTTAGGACAGGCGCAGAGACCCAGTACTTC. This codes for CSVRTGAETQYF. Combining the CDR3 with reference TRBV29-1 and TRBJ2-5 gives the whole variable domain SAVISQKPSRDICQRGTSLTIQCQVDSQVTMMFWYRQQPGQSLTLIATANQGSEATYESGFVIDKFPISRPNLTFSTLTVSNMSPEDSSIYLCSVRTGAETQYFGPGTRLLVL.

This clone appeared once. This chain links TRBV7-2 with TRBJ1-5, with a tentative D call TRBD1 (6 bases). In germline, CDR1 is SGHTA, CDR2 FQGNSA. V was pared by 4 bases and J by 3 bases, with 13 bases between. The CDR3 runs to 15 residues. CDR3 amino acids: CASSWGGADNQPQHF. The CDR3, as DNA: TGTGCCAGCAGCTGGGGGGGGGCGGACAATCAGCCCCAGCATTTT.